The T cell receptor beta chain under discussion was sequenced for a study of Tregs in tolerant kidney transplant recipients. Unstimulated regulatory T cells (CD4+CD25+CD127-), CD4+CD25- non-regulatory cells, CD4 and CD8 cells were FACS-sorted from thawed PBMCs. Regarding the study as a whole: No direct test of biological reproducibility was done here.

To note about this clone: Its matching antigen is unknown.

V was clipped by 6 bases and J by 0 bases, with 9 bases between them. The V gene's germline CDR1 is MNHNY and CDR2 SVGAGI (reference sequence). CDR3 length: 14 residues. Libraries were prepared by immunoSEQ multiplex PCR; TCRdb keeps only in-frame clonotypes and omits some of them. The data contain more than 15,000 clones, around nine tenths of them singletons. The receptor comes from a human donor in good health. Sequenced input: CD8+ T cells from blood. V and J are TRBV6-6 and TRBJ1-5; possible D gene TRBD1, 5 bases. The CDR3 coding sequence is TGTGCCAGCAGATCGGACACTAGCAATCAGCCCCAGCATTTT. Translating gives CASRSDTSNQPQHF.